The clone carrying this T cell receptor (beta chain) turned up a few times. This sample is drawn from a study of beta chain features in type 1 diabetes. The germline V and J ends were trimmed by 2 bases and 2 bases, with 23 bases remaining between them. The CDR3 loop spans 18 amino acids. Looked up from germline, CDR1 is SGHDT and CDR2 is YYEEEE. The investigators reverse transcribed all of the isolated RNA, so they sequenced expressed TCRB transcripts. The repertoire was sequenced with immunoSEQ multiplex PCR; TCRdb's copy has only in-frame clones and lacks some. The sample shows 350,000 to 450,000 clones, approximately 15% of them seen only once.

This receptor was taken from a man younger than 40 in good health. The V gene is TRBV5-6, the J gene TRBJ2-7; D possibly uses TRBD1 or TRBD2 (6 bases each). The sequenced sample was naive CD4+ T cells from blood. The CDR3 region is CASSLGGTVFGGPYEQYF. The CDR3, as DNA: TGTGCCAGCAGCTTAGGGGGGACCGTTTTTGGCGGTCCCTACGAGCAGTACTTC.